This is a list of T cell receptor beta chains from one sample in a study of T-cell memory formation after mild COVID-19. TCRdb re-called the 5' RACE reads with MiXCR, one entry per CDR3 protein. The profile shows about 430,000 distinct CDR3 sequences, 24% of them singletons. The specimen sequenced was PBMCs or a T cell subset sorted from them (not recorded which). These receptors were obtained from an adult woman who had mild COVID-19 (a few samples of this study predate the infection). Cell type and time point are not known. The CDR3 runs from the conserved cysteine through the conserved F or W. The order of the fields is D gene, CDR3 length, V gene, clone size, J gene, CDR3 protein, CDR3 DNA. The D gene is left open where the match is weak. Clone size, where shown, is once, few, many, or a class for clones that have expanded.

-	13	TRBV12-3/TRBV12-4	-	TRBJ2-7	CASSVHAAGEQYF	TGTGCCAGTAGCGTCCATGCAGCTGGTGAGCAGTACTTC
-	17	TRBV7-8	few	TRBJ1-6	CASSSNRPGYWNSPLHF	TGTGCCAGCAGCTCCAACCGGCCAGGCTATTGGAATTCACCCCTCCACTTT
-	13	TRBV5-1	-	TRBJ1-2	CASSPSQGRGYTF	TGCGCCAGCAGCCCTTCTCAGGGCCGGGGCTACACCTTC
-	14	TRBV10-3	-	TRBJ2-6	CAIQGSSGANVLTF	TGTGCCATCCAGGGGAGCTCTGGGGCCAACGTCCTGACTTTC
-	15	TRBV5-5	few	TRBJ2-2	CASSLDISNTGELFF	TGTGCCAGCAGCTTGGACATCTCGAACACCGGGGAGCTGTTTTTT
-	16	TRBV7-2	few	TRBJ1-1	CASSPWSAWRDTEAFF	TGTGCCAGCAGCCCGTGGTCCGCCTGGAGGGACACTGAAGCTTTCTTT
TRBD1	15	TRBV6-5	few	TRBJ1-1	CASRTGQPLNTEAFF	TGTGCCAGCAGAACGGGACAGCCTTTGAACACTGAAGCTTTCTTT
TRBD1	16	TRBV5-1	-	TRBJ2-5	CASSLLLTGLQETQYF	TGCGCCAGCAGCTTGTTATTGACAGGGCTCCAAGAGACCCAGTACTTC
-	15	TRBV3-1	few	TRBJ2-7	CASSQGVGPTYEQYF	TGTGCCAGCAGCCAAGGAGTGGGGCCTACCTACGAGCAGTACTTC
-	15	TRBV7-9	-	TRBJ1-4	CASSPPSGRGEKLFF	TGTGCCAGCAGCCCCCCCTCAGGGCGTGGAGAAAAACTGTTTTTT
-	15	TRBV5-1	-	TRBJ1-3	CASSPGGYSGNTIYF	TGCGCCAGCAGCCCTGGGGGATACTCTGGAAACACCATATATTTT
-	13	TRBV7-3	-	TRBJ2-1	CASSFDRINEQFF	TGTGCCAGCAGCTTCGACAGAATCAATGAGCAGTTCTTC
TRBD1	15	TRBV5-5	few	TRBJ2-1	CASTHWLTGSGEQFF	TGTGCCAGCACCCATTGGCTGACAGGGTCGGGTGAGCAGTTCTTC
TRBD1	15	TRBV12-3/TRBV12-4	-	TRBJ2-1	CASSPRTGGRNEQFF	TGTGCCAGCAGTCCCCGGACAGGGGGTCGAAATGAGCAGTTCTTC
-	16	TRBV28	few	TRBJ1-2	CASSLWGQGLNYGYTF	TGTGCCAGCAGTTTATGGGGCCAGGGCCTAAACTATGGCTACACCTTC
-	14	TRBV7-2	many	TRBJ2-7	CASSSTGPSYEQYF	TGTGCCAGCAGCTCTACCGGGCCAAGCTACGAGCAGTACTTC
-	14	TRBV24-1	-	TRBJ2-2	CAASRAVNTGELFF	TGTGCCGCCTCCCGGGCCGTGAACACCGGGGAGCTGTTTTTT
TRBD2	14	TRBV7-9	few	TRBJ2-4	CASSLLRGKNIQYF	TGTGCCAGCAGCTTATTGCGGGGGAAAAACATTCAGTACTTC
-	16	TRBV12-3/TRBV12-4	-	TRBJ1-4	CASSFQVRAANEKLFF	TGTGCCAGCAGTTTCCAAGTCCGGGCGGCTAATGAAAAACTGTTTTTT
TRBD1	20	TRBV6-6	-	TRBJ1-6	CASSYSSRDRGWGYNSPLHF	TGTGCCAGCAGTTACTCGAGCCGGGACAGGGGATGGGGCTATAATTCACCCCTCCACTTT
-	12	TRBV10-3	-	TRBJ1-4	CAISAGMEKLFF	TGTGCCATCAGTGCGGGAATGGAAAAACTGTTTTTT
-	12	TRBV5-6	few	TRBJ2-7	CASSLRLDEQYF	TGTGCCAGCAGCTTGAGGTTGGACGAGCAGTACTTC
-	13	TRBV20-1	few	TRBJ2-2	CSAGTTNTGELFF	TGCAGTGCTGGGACAACTAACACCGGGGAGCTGTTTTTT
-	17	TRBV7-9	-	TRBJ2-5	CASSRNLRDTTQETQYF	TGTGCCAGCAGCCGAAACCTACGGGACACCACCCAAGAGACCCAGTACTTC
-	13	TRBV12-3/TRBV12-4	many	TRBJ1-2	CASSFGGVNGYTF	TGTGCCAGCAGTTTCGGGGGTGTGAATGGCTACACCTTC
-	16	TRBV7-6	-	TRBJ1-2	CASSLNPGNGNYGYTF	TGTGCCAGCAGCTTAAATCCGGGGAACGGAAACTATGGCTACACCTTC
TRBD1	13	TRBV5-6	-	TRBJ2-1	CASSKDPGQITDF	TGTGCCAGCAGCAAAGATCCGGGACAGATCACAGACTTC
-	13	TRBV29-1	-	TRBJ2-6	CSVRFSGANVLTF	TGCAGCGTTCGATTCTCTGGGGCCAACGTCCTGACTTTC
-	17	TRBV24-1	-	TRBJ2-7	CATSDSSAGQSSYEQYF	TGTGCCACCAGTGATTCCTCGGCGGGACAGAGTTCCTACGAGCAGTACTTC
TRBD2	17	TRBV5-1	-	TRBJ2-1	CASSLVPLSGGAYEQFF	TGCGCCAGCAGCTTGGTTCCCCTGAGCGGGGGGGCCTATGAGCAGTTCTTC
-	14	TRBV6-5	-	TRBJ1-3	CASRPQGSGNTIYF	TGTGCCAGCAGACCCCAGGGGTCTGGAAACACCATATATTTT
-	14	TRBV7-7	few	TRBJ2-1	CASSPLTAYNEQFF	TGTGCCAGCAGCCCTTTGACAGCTTACAATGAGCAGTTCTTC
TRBD1	16	TRBV2	few	TRBJ1-1	CASSGSLQGGGTEAFF	TGTGCCAGCAGTGGATCTCTACAGGGGGGAGGCACTGAAGCTTTCTTT
-	16	TRBV12-3/TRBV12-4	-	TRBJ2-2	CASSLLGDGKTGELFF	TGTGCCAGCAGTTTACTGGGGGATGGAAAAACCGGGGAGCTGTTTTTT
TRBD1	13	TRBV2	-	TRBJ1-2	CASRQTGGDGYTF	TGTGCCAGCAGGCAGACAGGGGGCGATGGCTACACCTTC
-	13	TRBV13	-	TRBJ2-5	CASSARGGETQYF	TGTGCCAGCAGCGCGAGGGGGGGAGAGACCCAGTACTTC
-	13	TRBV20-1	-	TRBJ1-6	CSARGQNNSPLHF	TGCAGTGCTAGAGGACAGAATAATTCACCCCTCCACTTT
TRBD2	14	TRBV7-8	-	TRBJ2-1	CASSLAVGVAGWFF	TGTGCCAGCAGCTTAGCGGTGGGGGTAGCGGGATGGTTCTTC
-	15	TRBV7-9	few	TRBJ1-1	CASSLPLRPNTEAFF	TGTGCCAGCAGCTTACCCCTACGGCCGAACACTGAAGCTTTCTTT
-	15	TRBV20-1	-	TRBJ2-1	CSIRDLGSDYNEQFF	TGCAGTATCCGGGACTTGGGTTCGGACTACAATGAGCAGTTCTTC
-	13	TRBV29-1	few	TRBJ2-7	CSAQPRSSYEQYF	TGCAGCGCCCAGCCCCGAAGCTCCTACGAGCAGTACTTC
-	13	TRBV5-1	-	TRBJ1-5	CASSFRPNQPQHF	TGCGCCAGCAGCTTCCGACCCAATCAGCCCCAGCATTTT
-	14	TRBV6-1	many	TRBJ2-6	CASTWISGANVLTF	TGTGCCAGCACATGGATCTCTGGGGCCAACGTCCTGACTTTC
-	14	TRBV20-1	many	TRBJ1-5	CSARGQGLHQPQHF	TGCAGTGCTAGAGGGCAGGGGCTCCATCAGCCCCAGCATTTT
TRBD2	17	TRBV7-9	few	TRBJ2-1	CASSAGLAGGPTDEQFF	TGTGCCAGCAGCGCTGGACTAGCGGGAGGGCCTACGGATGAGCAGTTCTTC
-	15	TRBV7-2	-	TRBJ2-7	CASSWWGTESYEQYF	TGTGCCAGCAGCTGGTGGGGGACCGAATCCTACGAGCAGTACTTC
-	15	TRBV14	-	TRBJ1-3	CASSQRVQAGNTIYF	TGTGCCAGCAGCCAAAGAGTTCAGGCTGGAAACACCATATATTTT
TRBD1	15	TRBV12-3/TRBV12-4	-	TRBJ1-4	CASSLPGTGNEKLFF	TGTGCCAGCAGTCTCCCCGGGACAGGGAACGAAAAACTGTTTTTT